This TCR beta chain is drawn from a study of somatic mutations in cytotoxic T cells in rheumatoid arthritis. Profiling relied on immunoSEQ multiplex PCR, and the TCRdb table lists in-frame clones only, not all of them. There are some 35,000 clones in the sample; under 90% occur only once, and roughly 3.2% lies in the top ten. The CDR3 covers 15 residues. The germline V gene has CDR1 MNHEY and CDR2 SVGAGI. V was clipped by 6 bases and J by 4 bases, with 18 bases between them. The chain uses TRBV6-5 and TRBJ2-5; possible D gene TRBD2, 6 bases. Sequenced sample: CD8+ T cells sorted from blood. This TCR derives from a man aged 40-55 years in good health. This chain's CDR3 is CASSSGQVGGETQYF. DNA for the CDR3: TGTGCCAGCAGCTCCGGCCAGGTGGGGGGAGAGACCCAGTACTTC.